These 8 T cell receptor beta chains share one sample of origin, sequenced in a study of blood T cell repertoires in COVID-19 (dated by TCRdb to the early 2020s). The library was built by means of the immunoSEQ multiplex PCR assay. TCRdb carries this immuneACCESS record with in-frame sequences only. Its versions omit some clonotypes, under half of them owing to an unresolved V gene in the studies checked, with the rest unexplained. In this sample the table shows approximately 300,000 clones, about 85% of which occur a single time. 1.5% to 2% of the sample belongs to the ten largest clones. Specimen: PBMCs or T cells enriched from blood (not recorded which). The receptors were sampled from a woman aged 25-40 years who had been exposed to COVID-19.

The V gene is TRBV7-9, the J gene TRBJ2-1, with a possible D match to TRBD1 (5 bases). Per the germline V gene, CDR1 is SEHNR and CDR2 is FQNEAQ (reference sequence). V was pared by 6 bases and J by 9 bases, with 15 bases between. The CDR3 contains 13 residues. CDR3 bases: TGTGCCAGCAGTTCGACAGAAATACGTGAGCAGTTCTTC. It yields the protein CASSSTEIREQFF.

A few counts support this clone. The DNA of the CDR3 is TGTGCCAGCAGTGAATGGGGCGGGGTGGACTATGGCTACACCTTC. Translated, it gives CASSEWGGVDYGYTF. The J gene is TRBJ1-2, the V gene TRBV25-1, with D possibly TRBD1 on 5 matching bases. The germline V gene has CDR1 MGHDK and CDR2 SYGVNS. The CDR3 has 15 residues. With 1 base removed from V and 3 bases from J, the gap between germline ends came to 12 bases.

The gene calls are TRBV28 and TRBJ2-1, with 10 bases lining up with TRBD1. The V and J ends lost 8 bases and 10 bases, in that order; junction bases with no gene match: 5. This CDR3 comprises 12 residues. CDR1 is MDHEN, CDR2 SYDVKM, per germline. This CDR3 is CASHDRGHEQFF. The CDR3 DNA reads TGTGCCAGCCACGACAGGGGGCACGAGCAGTTCTTC.

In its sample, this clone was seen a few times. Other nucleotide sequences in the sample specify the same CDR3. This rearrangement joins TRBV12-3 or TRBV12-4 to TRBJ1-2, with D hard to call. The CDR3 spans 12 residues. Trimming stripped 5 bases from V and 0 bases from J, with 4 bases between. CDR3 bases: TGTGCCAGCAGTCCCACTAACTATGGCTACACCTTC. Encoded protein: CASSPTNYGYTF.

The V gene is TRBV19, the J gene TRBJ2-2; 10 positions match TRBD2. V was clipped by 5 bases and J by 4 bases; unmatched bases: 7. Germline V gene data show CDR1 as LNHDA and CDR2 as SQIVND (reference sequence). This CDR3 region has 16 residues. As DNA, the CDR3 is TGTGCCAGTAGTGCCAGCGGGAGGGTCGGCACCGGGGAGCTGTTTTTT. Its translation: CASSASGRVGTGELFF.

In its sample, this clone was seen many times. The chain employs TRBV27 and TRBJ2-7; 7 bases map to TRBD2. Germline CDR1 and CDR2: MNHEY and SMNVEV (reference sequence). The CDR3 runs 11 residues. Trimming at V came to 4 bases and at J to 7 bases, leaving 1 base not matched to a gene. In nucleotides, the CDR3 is TGTGCCAGCAGTTGGGGGGGGGAGCAGTACTTC. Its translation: CASSWGGEQYF.

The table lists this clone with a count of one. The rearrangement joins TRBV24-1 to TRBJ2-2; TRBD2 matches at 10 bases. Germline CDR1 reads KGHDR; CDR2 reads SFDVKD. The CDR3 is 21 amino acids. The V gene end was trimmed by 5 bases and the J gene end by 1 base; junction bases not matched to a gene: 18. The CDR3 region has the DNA TGTGCCACCAGTGCCCAGGGCGCCGGCCAGCGGGGGGGAAAGAACACCGGGGAGCTGTTTTTT. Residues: CATSAQGAGQRGGKNTGELFF.

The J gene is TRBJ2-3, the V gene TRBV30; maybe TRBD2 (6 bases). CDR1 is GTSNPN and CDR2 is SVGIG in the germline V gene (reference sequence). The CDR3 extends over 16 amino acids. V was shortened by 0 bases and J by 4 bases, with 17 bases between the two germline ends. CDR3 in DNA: TGTGCCTGGAGTGTACGGAGCGGGCGGTCCTCAGATACGCAGTATTTT. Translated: CAWSVRSGRSSDTQYF.